The 3 T cell receptor beta chains below come from one sample, sequenced in a study of response to subunit inactivated influenza vaccine. TCRdb redid the calling of the RT-PCR reads with MiXCR, one entry per CDR3 protein. The sample contains hundreds of thousands of distinct CDR3 sequences, around 14% of which appear only once. The starting material was PBMCs from blood, obtained 12 days after vaccination. The receptors derive from a man aged 50 to 60 who received an inactivated influenza vaccine.

This clonotype was detected ten times or more. This chain links TRBV7-9 with TRBJ1-2; 9 nucleotides agree with TRBD1. The germline V gene has CDR1 SEHNR and CDR2 FQNEAQ (reference sequence). There are 12 residues in the CDR3. With V trimmed by 10 bases and J by 3 bases, 3 bases remained unmatched. The CDR3 sequence: CATTGGDYGYTF. CDR3 nucleotides: TGTGCCACAACAGGGGGCGACTATGGCTACACCTTC.

This chain uses TRBV12-3 or TRBV12-4 with TRBJ2-7; no clear D. Trimming removed 8 bases from V and 3 bases from J, with 17 bases in between. The CDR3 sequence is 14 residues long. The CDR3 region has the DNA TGTGCCAGCGGCCGGACGATAGGAAACTACGAGCAGTACTTC. Translation gives CASGRTIGNYEQYF.

The J gene is TRBJ1-1, the V gene TRBV20-1, with D unclear. Germline assignment: CDR1 DFQATT and CDR2 SNEGSKA (reference sequence). The ends were cut back, 1 base at V and 0 bases at J, with 12 bases in the middle. CDR3 length equals 15 residues. CDR3 in amino acids: CSARAPGQMNTEAFF. The CDR3 DNA is TGCAGTGCTAGAGCCCCCGGGCAGATGAACACTGAAGCTTTCTTT.